These 32 T cell receptor beta chains came from one sample sequenced in a study of cytomegalovirus exposure and HLA in healthy donors. Some clones are missing from TCRdb's copy, which holds only in-frame ones; the method was immunoSEQ multiplex PCR. This table holds roughly 63,000 clones, about 89% found once. Input material: PBMCs. The receptor source for this set is a woman aged 18-29 years in good health and CMV-seronegative.

The J gene is TRBJ2-7, the V gene TRBV28; 7 nucleotides match TRBD1. J was trimmed by 0 bases and V by 2 bases; bases with no gene match: 1. From germline, CDR1 is MDHEN and CDR2 SYDVKM. CDR3 length: 14 amino acids. CDR3 sequence: CASSLGDSSYEQYF. CDR3 DNA: TGTGCCAGCAGTTTAGGGGACAGCTCCTACGAGCAGTACTTC.

The gene calls are TRBV14 and TRBJ1-1, with a tentative D call TRBD1 (6 bases). This CDR3 has 13 residues. V was cut by 4 bases and J by 4 bases, with 10 bases left in between. CDR1 is SGHDN and CDR2 is FVKESK in the germline V gene. The CDR3 protein is CASSLRGRTEAFF. As DNA, the CDR3 is TGTGCCAGCAGCCTCAGGGGACGCACTGAAGCTTTCTTT. Full variable domain (rest looked up from reference TRBV14 and TRBJ1-1): EAGVTQFPSHSVIEKGQTVTLRCDPISGHDNLYWYRRVMGKEIKFLLHFVKESKQDESGMPNNRFLAERTGGTYSTLKVQPAELEDSGVYFCASSLRGRTEAFFGQGTRLTVV.

This rearrangement joins TRBV5-1 to TRBJ1-6; no clear D gene. CDR3 size: 13 residues. The V gene lost 5 bases and the J gene lost 6 bases, with 9 bases spanning the gap. Germline V gene sequence: CDR1 SGHRS, CDR2 YFSETQ. The CDR3 loop reads CASRETGNSPLHF. CDR3 coding DNA: TGCGCCAGCAGGGAGACGGGTAATTCACCCCTCCACTTT.

The chain combines TRBV30 with TRBJ2-1, with 13 positions matching TRBD2. The V segment lost 0 bases and the J segment 6 bases; nucleotides outside the gene matches: 5. The CDR3 is 16 residues long. Germline CDR1 and CDR2: GTSNPN and SVGIG (reference sequence). The CDR3 region has the DNA TGTGCCTGGAGTGTACTAGCGGGAGGGCGGGCCAATGAGCAGTTCTTC. It is translated as CAWSVLAGGRANEQFF.

The V gene is TRBV29-1, the J gene TRBJ2-1, with D hard to call. Trimming took off 8 bases at V and 1 base at J, with 9 bases between the two ends. Germline loops: CDR1 SQVTM, CDR2 ANQGSEA. The CDR3 loop spans 12 amino acids. CDR3 DNA sequence: TGCAGCATAGTGCCGTCCTACAATGAGCAGTTCTTC. Its protein product is CSIVPSYNEQFF.

The chain is built from TRBV6-5 and TRBJ2-7; TRBD1 agrees at 8 bases. Germline assignment: CDR1 MNHEY and CDR2 SVGAGI. V lost 2 bases, J lost 2 bases, and 8 bases stayed unmatched. The CDR3 spans 16 residues. This chain's CDR3 is CASSYKQGASTYEQYF. Written as DNA, the CDR3 is TGTGCCAGCAGTTACAAGCAGGGGGCTTCGACCTACGAGCAGTACTTC.

The chain combines TRBV25-1 with TRBJ2-2, with a weak D call TRBD2 (6 bases). The germline gives CDR1 MGHDK, CDR2 SYGVNS. Deletions cut 4 bases from V and 5 bases from J, with 14 bases between. This CDR3 comprises 15 residues. CDR3 sequence reads: CASSAPGTWTGELFF. The CDR3 DNA follows: TGTGCCAGCAGTGCTCCCGGGACTTGGACCGGGGAGCTGTTTTTT.

The chain uses TRBV19 and TRBJ2-3; possible D gene TRBD1, 7 bases. Trimming took off 6 bases at V and 10 bases at J, with 17 bases between the two ends. This CDR3 comprises 13 residues. Germline lookup yields CDR1 LNHDA and CDR2 SQIVND (reference sequence). The chain's CDR3 is CASREGQLAAQYF. The CDR3 nucleotides are TGTGCCAGTAGGGAGGGACAGCTCGCGGCGCAGTATTTT.

This clone was found a few times. The chain uses TRBV19 and TRBJ1-5, with 8 nucleotides matching TRBD1. The CDR3 is made up of 12 amino acids. Trimming took 10 bases from V and 7 from J; bases not matched to a gene: 6. Germline V gene data show CDR1 as LNHDA and CDR2 as SQIVND (reference sequence). Here the CDR3 DNA reads TGTGCCACCGGTCGGGACAGGCAGCCCCAGCATTTT. Translating gives CATGRDRQPQHF.

This clone was seen only once. The V gene is TRBV5-1, the J gene TRBJ2-1, with D possibly TRBD2 on 6 matching bases. V dropped 0 bases and J dropped 0 bases, with 13 bases sitting between them. Germline V CDR1 and CDR2: SGHRS, YFSETQ. The CDR3 length is 17 residues. The CDR3 region has the DNA TGCGCCAGCAGCTTGGTCGGGGGAGTGAGCTCCTACAATGAGCAGTTCTTC. Amino acids: CASSLVGGVSSYNEQFF.

The rearrangement uses TRBV11-2 and TRBJ1-4; possibly TRBD1 for D (6 bases). V was shortened by 3 bases and J by 2 bases, with 13 bases between the two germline ends. The CDR3 is 16 amino acids. The germline gives CDR1 SGHAT, CDR2 FQNNGV. The CDR3 DNA follows: TGTGCCAGCAGCTTTGGGGGGGCGCTCACTAATGAAAAACTGTTTTTT. As protein: CASSFGGALTNEKLFF.

This chain connects TRBV19 to TRBJ2-7; D unresolved. The CDR3 loop spans 14 amino acids. Trimming removed 10 bases at V and 3 bases at J, with 19 bases between. Germline values: CDR1 LNHDA, CDR2 SQIVND (reference sequence). The CDR3 DNA reads TGTGCCACCTCCAATCCGTACTCCGACTACGAGCAGTACTTC. Amino acid sequence: CATSNPYSDYEQYF.

This chain connects TRBV7-2 to TRBJ2-7, with 8 bases lining up with TRBD1. CDR1 is SGHTA and CDR2 is FQGNSA in the germline V gene. The junction had 9 bases not matched to a gene; V was cut back by 2 bases and J by 0 bases. The CDR3 is 17 amino acids. This CDR3 is CASSLTWIGQGSYEQYF. The CDR3 bases are TGTGCCAGCAGCTTAACGTGGATAGGACAGGGCTCCTACGAGCAGTACTTC.

The rearrangement uses TRBV5-1 and TRBJ2-1, with D hard to call. Germline V gene sequence: CDR1 SGHRS, CDR2 YFSETQ. The CDR3 has 12 amino acids. The V end was cut by 4 bases, the J end by 7 bases, with 9 bases between. CDR3 DNA sequence: TGCGCCAGCAGCATTGGCCGTAATGAGCAGTTCTTC. Translating gives CASSIGRNEQFF. Full variable domain (remainder filled in from reference TRBV5-1 and TRBJ2-1): KAGVTQTPRYLIKTRGQQVTLSCSPISGHRSVSWYQQTPGQGLQFLFEYFSETQRNKGNFPGRFSGRQFSNSRSEMNVSTLELGDSALYLCASSIGRNEQFFGPGTRLTVL.

This chain joins TRBV13 and TRBJ1-1; TRBD1 agrees at 7 bases. V trimming: 5 bases; J trimming: 6 bases; junction bases outside the gene matches: 9. The germline gives CDR1 PRHDT, CDR2 FYEKMQ (reference sequence). This CDR3 is built from 14 residues. CDR3 residues: CASSPPTGSPEAFF. For the CDR3, the DNA is TGTGCCAGCAGCCCTCCGACAGGGAGCCCTGAAGCTTTCTTT. Combining the CDR3 with reference TRBV13 and TRBJ1-1 gives the whole variable domain AAGVIQSPRHLIKEKRETATLKCYPIPRHDTVYWYQQGPGQDPQFLISFYEKMQSDKGSIPDRFSAQQFSDYHSELNMSSLELGDSALYFCASSPPTGSPEAFFGQGTRLTVV.

CDR3 bases: TGTGCCAGCAGCTTAGAGCTTGGGGGCGGCCCCGGGGAGCTGTTTTTT. This encodes CASSLELGGGPGELFF. V usage is TRBV7-2 and J usage is TRBJ2-2, with D possibly matching TRBD1 (6 bases). V lost 1 base, J lost 6 bases, and 15 bases lay in between. This CDR3 is 16 amino acids long. Looked up from germline, CDR1 is SGHTA and CDR2 is FQGNSA.

Here the CDR3 reads CASTLGLSGNTIYF. CDR3 nucleotide sequence: TGTGCCAGCACTCTTGGGCTCTCTGGAAACACCATATATTTT. The V and J genes are TRBV2 and TRBJ1-3; no clear D gene. V lost 7 bases, J lost 0 bases, and 10 bases lay in between. Per germline, CDR1 SNHLY and CDR2 FYNNEI. The CDR3 runs 14 residues.

This rearrangement joins TRBV5-5 to TRBJ1-1; unclear D gene. V gave up 0 bases and J gave up 1 base, with 10 bases separating them. This CDR3 is 15 amino acids long. Looked up from germline, CDR1 is SGHKS and CDR2 is YYEKEE (reference sequence). DNA for the CDR3: TGTGCCAGCAGCTTGGGTTTTACAGAGAACACTGAAGCTTTCTTT. This gives the protein CASSLGFTENTEAFF.

The gene calls are TRBV6-1 and TRBJ1-4, with 8 bases matching TRBD1. Germline assignment: CDR1 MNHNS and CDR2 SASEGT. The CDR3 covers 16 residues. V lost 4 bases and J lost 3; bases outside the gene matches: 7. CDR3 amino acids: CASSAGRGQSNEKLFF. In DNA form, the CDR3 reads TGTGCCAGCAGTGCCGGCAGGGGGCAATCTAATGAAAAACTGTTTTTT.

V usage is TRBV19 and J usage is TRBJ1-1; TRBD1 matches at 7 bases. This CDR3 spans 14 amino acids. The J segment lost 3 bases and the V segment lost 4 bases, leaving 5 bases of the junction unmatched. Germline-derived CDR1 and CDR2 are LNHDA and SQIVND (reference sequence). The CDR3 protein is CASSTQGVDTEAFF. The CDR3 DNA reads TGTGCCAGTAGTACCCAGGGGGTGGACACTGAAGCTTTCTTT.

The V and J genes are TRBV15 and TRBJ1-5; D is unclear. The CDR3 has 15 residues. Germline V lookup: CDR1 LNHNV, CDR2 YYDKDF (reference sequence). V dropped 5 bases and J dropped 7 bases, with 18 bases sitting between them. CDR3 coding DNA: TGTGCCACCAGCTTATCCGGGTCCTCGGGGCAGCCCCAGCATTTT. Its protein product is CATSLSGSSGQPQHF.

The J gene is TRBJ2-7, the V gene TRBV7-6; maybe TRBD2 (5 bases). There are 14 residues in the CDR3. Between the trimmed V and J ends, which lost 1 base and 7 bases, there was a span of 14 bases. The germline gives CDR1 SGHVS, CDR2 FNYEAQ. The CDR3 nucleotides are TGTGCCAGCAGCTTAGGGACGGACTTCGGGGAGCAGTACTTC. It is translated as CASSLGTDFGEQYF.

This clone appeared once. The chain links TRBV4-2 to TRBJ2-7, with 9 nucleotides matching TRBD2. Germline V gene data show CDR1 as LGHNA and CDR2 as YNFKEQ. CDR3 size: 14 residues. V shed 5 bases, J shed 7 bases, and the junction held 9 bases outside the gene matches. The CDR3 nucleotides are TGTGCCAGCAGCTCGGGACTAGCCACCTTTGAGCAGTACTTC. Amino acid sequence: CASSSGLATFEQYF.

In this sample, this clone turned up once. The rearrangement links TRBV7-7 to TRBJ2-5; 9 bases match TRBD1. V lost 5 bases to trimming and J lost 0 bases; unmatched junction nucleotides: 4. The CDR3 spans 15 residues. Germline V CDR1 and CDR2: SSHAT, FNYEAQ (reference sequence). The CDR3 DNA is TGTGCCAGCAGCACGGGACAGGGATACCAAGAGACCCAGTACTTC. The encoded protein is CASSTGQGYQETQYF.

The V call is TRBV6-4, the J call TRBJ2-1; 11 bases agree with TRBD2. The CDR3 runs 16 residues. Germline V gene data show CDR1 as MRHNA and CDR2 as SNTAGT. J lost 5 bases, V lost 6 bases, and 9 bases had no gene match. The CDR3 spells CASRPLAGARNNEQFF. In DNA, the CDR3 is TGTGCCAGCAGACCACTAGCGGGGGCTAGGAACAATGAGCAGTTCTTC.

The V and J genes are TRBV6-4 and TRBJ2-2; 14 nucleotides line up with TRBD2. Germline V gene data show CDR1 as MRHNA and CDR2 as SNTAGT. With 4 bases clipped from V and 6 bases from J, the junction kept 1 base outside the gene matches. The CDR3 loop spans 15 amino acids. The CDR3 region has the DNA TGTGCCAGCAGTGGACTAGCGGGGGGGCCCGGGGAGCTGTTTTTT. It encodes CASSGLAGGPGELFF.

The rearrangement uses TRBV9 and TRBJ2-1; 7 nucleotides align to TRBD1. The CDR3 length is 13 residues. Germline V lookup: CDR1 SGDLS, CDR2 YYNGEE. The V gene end was trimmed by 2 bases and the J gene end by 5 bases; junction bases not matched to a gene: 1. The CDR3 reads CASSVTGDNEQFF. The CDR3, as DNA: TGTGCCAGCAGCGTCACAGGGGACAATGAGCAGTTCTTC.

The rearrangement uses TRBV7-9 and TRBJ1-2; the match to TRBD1 covers 12 bases. This CDR3 is 15 amino acids long. Per germline, CDR1 SEHNR and CDR2 FQNEAQ (reference sequence). V lost 5 bases and J lost 7; bases outside the gene matches: 8. The CDR3 loop reads CASSQGGQGASGYTF. DNA of the CDR3: TGTGCCAGCAGCCAGGGGGGACAGGGGGCTTCTGGCTACACCTTC.

Points on this clone: A read error may account for a junction end that differs from germline. The genes are TRBV4-2 and TRBJ1-6, with D tentatively TRBD1 (5 bases). Germline CDR1 is LGHNA and CDR2 is YNFKEQ. This CDR3 spans 16 amino acids. The CDR3 spells CASSQGQGYDNSPLHF. CDR3 in DNA: TGTGCCAGCAGTCAAGGGCAGGGATACGATAATTCACCCCTCCACTTT.

The rearrangement joins TRBV6-5 to TRBJ2-6, with D hard to call. Germline CDR1 is MNHEY and CDR2 is SVGAGI. V shed 2 bases and J shed 4 bases, with 9 bases lying between them. The CDR3 runs to 15 residues. The chain's CDR3 is CASSYGFGGANVLTF. In DNA form, the CDR3 reads TGTGCCAGCAGTTACGGGTTCGGGGGGGCCAACGTCCTGACTTTC.

The chain recombines TRBV5-1 with TRBJ1-2; 10 bases are shared with TRBD1. Looked up from germline, CDR1 is SGHRS and CDR2 is YFSETQ. With 4 bases clipped from V and 8 bases from J, the junction kept 8 bases outside the gene matches. The CDR3 consists of 14 residues. In nucleotides, the CDR3 is TGCGCCAGCAGCCCCCTGGGGACAGGGGCCGGCTACACCTTC. Protein product: CASSPLGTGAGYTF.

The gene calls are TRBV4-2 and TRBJ2-1, with 11 nucleotides matching TRBD2. Losses at the gene ends were 0 bases for V and 3 bases for J; bases not matched to a gene: 10. Germline CDR1 reads LGHNA; CDR2 reads YNFKEQ. The CDR3 is made up of 19 amino acids. The DNA for the CDR3 is TGTGCCAGCAGCCAAGATTCGAGCTTTGGGACTAGCGGCTACAATGAGCAGTTCTTC. Translation: CASSQDSSFGTSGYNEQFF.